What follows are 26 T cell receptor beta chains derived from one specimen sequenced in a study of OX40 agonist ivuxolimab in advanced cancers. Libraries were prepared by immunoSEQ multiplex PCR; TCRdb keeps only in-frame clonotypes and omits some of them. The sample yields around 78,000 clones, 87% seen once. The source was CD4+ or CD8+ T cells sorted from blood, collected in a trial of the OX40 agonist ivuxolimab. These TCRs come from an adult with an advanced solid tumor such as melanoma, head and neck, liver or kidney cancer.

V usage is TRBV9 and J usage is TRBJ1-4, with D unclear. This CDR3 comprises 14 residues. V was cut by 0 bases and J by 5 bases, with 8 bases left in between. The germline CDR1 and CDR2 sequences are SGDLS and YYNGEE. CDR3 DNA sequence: TGTGCCAGCAGCGTAGACAGTACCAATGAAAAACTGTTTTTT. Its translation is CASSVDSTNEKLFF.

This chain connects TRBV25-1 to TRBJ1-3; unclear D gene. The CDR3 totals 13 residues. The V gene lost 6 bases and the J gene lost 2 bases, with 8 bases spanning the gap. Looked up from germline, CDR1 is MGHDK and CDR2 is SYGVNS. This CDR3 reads CASRDGAGNTIYF. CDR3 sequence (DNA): TGTGCCAGCAGGGACGGCGCTGGAAACACCATATATTTT.

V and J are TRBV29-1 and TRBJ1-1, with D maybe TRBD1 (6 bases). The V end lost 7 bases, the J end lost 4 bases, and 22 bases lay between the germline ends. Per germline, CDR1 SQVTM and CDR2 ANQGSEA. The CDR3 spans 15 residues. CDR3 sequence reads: CSGTTQNRVGTEAFF. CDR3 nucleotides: TGCAGCGGAACGACCCAAAACAGGGTCGGCACTGAAGCTTTCTTT.

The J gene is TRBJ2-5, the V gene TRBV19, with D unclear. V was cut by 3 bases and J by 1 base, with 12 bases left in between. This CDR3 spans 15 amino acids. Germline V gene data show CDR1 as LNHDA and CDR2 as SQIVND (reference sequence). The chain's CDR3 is CASSIGGQLQETQYF. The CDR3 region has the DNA TGTGCCAGTAGTATTGGTGGGCAGCTCCAAGAGACCCAGTACTTC.

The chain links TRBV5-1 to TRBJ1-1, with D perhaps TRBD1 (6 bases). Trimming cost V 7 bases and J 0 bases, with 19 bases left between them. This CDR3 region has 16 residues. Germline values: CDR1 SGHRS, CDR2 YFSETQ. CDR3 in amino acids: CASGTGTWTMNTEAFF. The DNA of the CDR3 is TGCGCCAGCGGAACCGGGACATGGACTATGAACACTGAAGCTTTCTTT.

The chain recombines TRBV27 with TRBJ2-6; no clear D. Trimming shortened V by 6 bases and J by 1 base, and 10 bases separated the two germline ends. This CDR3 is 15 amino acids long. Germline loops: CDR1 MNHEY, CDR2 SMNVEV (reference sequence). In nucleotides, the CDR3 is TGTGCCAGCAGAAGGACGGTATCTGGGGCCAACGTCCTGACTTTC. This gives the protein CASRRTVSGANVLTF.

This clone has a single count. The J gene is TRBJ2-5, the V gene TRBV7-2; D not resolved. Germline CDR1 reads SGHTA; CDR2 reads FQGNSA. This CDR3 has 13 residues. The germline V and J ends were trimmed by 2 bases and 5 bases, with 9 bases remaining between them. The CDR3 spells CASSLRQAETQYF. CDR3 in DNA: TGTGCCAGCAGCTTAAGGCAGGCGGAGACCCAGTACTTC.

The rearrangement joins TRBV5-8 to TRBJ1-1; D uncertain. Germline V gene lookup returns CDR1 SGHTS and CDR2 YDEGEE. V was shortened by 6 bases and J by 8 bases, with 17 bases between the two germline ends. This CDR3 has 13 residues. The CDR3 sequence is CASNKAGVPEAFF. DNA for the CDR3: TGTGCCAGCAACAAAGCGGGCGTACCGGAAGCTTTCTTT.

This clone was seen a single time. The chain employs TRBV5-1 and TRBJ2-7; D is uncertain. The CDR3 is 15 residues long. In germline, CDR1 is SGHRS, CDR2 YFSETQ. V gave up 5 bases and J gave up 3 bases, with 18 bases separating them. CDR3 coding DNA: TGCGCCAGCAGGGCCCTCGGCGGACGAGACTACGAGCAGTACTTC. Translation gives CASRALGGRDYEQYF.

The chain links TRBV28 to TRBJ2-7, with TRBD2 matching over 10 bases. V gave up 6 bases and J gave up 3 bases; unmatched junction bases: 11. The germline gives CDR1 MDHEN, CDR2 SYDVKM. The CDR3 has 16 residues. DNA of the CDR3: TGTGCCAGCAGAATCCACTCTAGCGGGAGCTTCTACGAGCAGTACTTC. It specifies CASRIHSSGSFYEQYF.

Written as DNA, the CDR3 is TGTGCCAGCAGCTTGATTTCGCCGGAGCTGGGTGAGCAGTACTTC. It specifies CASSLISPELGEQYF. The chain carries TRBV5-5 and TRBJ2-7; no clear D gene. Looked up from germline, CDR1 is SGHKS and CDR2 is YYEKEE (reference sequence). The CDR3 consists of 15 residues. Trimming shortened V by 1 base and J by 7 bases, and 18 bases separated the two germline ends.

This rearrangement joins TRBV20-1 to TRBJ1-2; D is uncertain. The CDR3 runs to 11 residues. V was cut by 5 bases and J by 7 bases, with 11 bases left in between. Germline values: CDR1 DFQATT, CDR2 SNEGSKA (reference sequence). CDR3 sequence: CSAWFSGGYTF. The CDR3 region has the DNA TGCAGTGCTTGGTTTTCAGGTGGCTACACCTTC.

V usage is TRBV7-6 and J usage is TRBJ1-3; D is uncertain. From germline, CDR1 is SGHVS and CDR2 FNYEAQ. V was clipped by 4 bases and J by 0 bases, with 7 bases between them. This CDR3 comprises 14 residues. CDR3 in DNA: TGTGCCAGCAGCTCGCTAAGCTCTGGAAACACCATATATTTT. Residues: CASSSLSSGNTIYF.

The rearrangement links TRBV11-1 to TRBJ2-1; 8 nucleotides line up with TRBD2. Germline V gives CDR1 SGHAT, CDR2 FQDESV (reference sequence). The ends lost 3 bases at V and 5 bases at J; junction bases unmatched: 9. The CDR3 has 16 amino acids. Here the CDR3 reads CASSFELAGFNNEQFF. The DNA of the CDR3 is TGTGCCAGCAGCTTCGAGTTAGCGGGGTTCAACAATGAGCAGTTCTTC.

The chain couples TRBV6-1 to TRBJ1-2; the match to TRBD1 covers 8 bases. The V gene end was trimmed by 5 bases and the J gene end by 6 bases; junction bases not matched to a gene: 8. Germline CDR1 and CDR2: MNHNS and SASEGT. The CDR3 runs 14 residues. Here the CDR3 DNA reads TGTGCCAGCAGTTCATCCCGGACAGGGAATGGCTACACCTTC. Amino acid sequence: CASSSSRTGNGYTF.

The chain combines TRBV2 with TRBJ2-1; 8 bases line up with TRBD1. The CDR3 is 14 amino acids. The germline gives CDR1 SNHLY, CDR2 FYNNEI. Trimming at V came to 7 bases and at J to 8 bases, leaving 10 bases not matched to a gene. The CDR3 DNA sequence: TGTGCCAGCACCTCACGACAGGGGTTCGATGAGCAGTTCTTC. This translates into CASTSRQGFDEQFF.

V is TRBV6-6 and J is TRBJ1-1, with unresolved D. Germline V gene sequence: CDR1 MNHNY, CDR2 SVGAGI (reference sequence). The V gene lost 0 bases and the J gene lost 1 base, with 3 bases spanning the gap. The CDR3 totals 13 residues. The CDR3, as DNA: TGTGCCAGCAGTTACTCGTCGAACACTGAAGCTTTCTTT. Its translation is CASSYSSNTEAFF.

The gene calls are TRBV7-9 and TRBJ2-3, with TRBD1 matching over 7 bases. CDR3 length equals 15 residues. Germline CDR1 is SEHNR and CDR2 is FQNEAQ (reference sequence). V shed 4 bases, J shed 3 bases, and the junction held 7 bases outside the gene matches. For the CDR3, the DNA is TGTGCCAGCAGCTGGGGACAGCCCCGGACAGATACGCAGTATTTT. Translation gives CASSWGQPRTDTQYF.

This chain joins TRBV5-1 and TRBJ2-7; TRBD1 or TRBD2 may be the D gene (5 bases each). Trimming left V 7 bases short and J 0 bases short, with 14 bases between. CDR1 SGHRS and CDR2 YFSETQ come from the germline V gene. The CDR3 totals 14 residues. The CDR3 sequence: CASGPGTPSYEQYF. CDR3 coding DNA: TGCGCCAGCGGACCCGGGACCCCCTCCTACGAGCAGTACTTC. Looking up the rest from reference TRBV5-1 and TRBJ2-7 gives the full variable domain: KAGVTQTPRYLIKTRGQQVTLSCSPISGHRSVSWYQQTPGQGLQFLFEYFSETQRNKGNFPGRFSGRQFSNSRSEMNVSTLELGDSALYLCASGPGTPSYEQYFGPGTRLTVT.

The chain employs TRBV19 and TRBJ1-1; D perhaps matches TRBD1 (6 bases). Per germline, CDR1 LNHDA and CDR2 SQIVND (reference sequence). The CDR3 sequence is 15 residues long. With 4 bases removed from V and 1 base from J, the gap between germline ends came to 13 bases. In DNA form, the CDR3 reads TGTGCCAGTAGTAGACAGGAGTGGGGGAACACTGAAGCTTTCTTT. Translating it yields CASSRQEWGNTEAFF.

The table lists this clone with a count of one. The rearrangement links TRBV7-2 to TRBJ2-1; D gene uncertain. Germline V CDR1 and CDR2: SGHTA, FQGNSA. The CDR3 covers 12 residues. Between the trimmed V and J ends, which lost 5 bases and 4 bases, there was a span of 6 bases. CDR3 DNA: TGTGCCAGCAGCCGGGTGTACAATGAGCAGTTCTTC. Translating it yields CASSRVYNEQFF.

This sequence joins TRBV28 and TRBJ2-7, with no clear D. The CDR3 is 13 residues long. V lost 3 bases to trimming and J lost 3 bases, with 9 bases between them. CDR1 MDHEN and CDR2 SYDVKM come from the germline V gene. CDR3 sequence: CASSFLRGYEQYF. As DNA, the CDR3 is TGTGCCAGCAGTTTTCTTAGAGGCTACGAGCAGTACTTC. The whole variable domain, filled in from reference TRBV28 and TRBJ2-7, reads DVKVTQSSRYLVKRTGEKVFLECVQDMDHENMFWYRQDPGLGLRLIYFSYDVKMKEKGDIPEGYSVSREKKERFSLILESASTNQTSMYLCASSFLRGYEQYFGPGTRLTVT.

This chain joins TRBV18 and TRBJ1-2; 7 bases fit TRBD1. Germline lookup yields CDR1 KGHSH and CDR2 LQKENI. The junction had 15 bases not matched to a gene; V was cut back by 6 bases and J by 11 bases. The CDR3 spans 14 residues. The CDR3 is CASSEKEGAQGYTF. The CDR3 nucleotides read TGTGCCAGCTCGGAAAAAGAGGGGGCGCAAGGGTACACCTTC. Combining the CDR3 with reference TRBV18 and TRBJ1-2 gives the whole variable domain NAGVMQNPRHLVRRRGQEARLRCSPMKGHSHVYWYRQLPEEGLKFMVYLQKENIIDESGMPKERFSAEFPKEGPSILRIQQVVRGDSAAYFCASSEKEGAQGYTFGSGTRLTVV.

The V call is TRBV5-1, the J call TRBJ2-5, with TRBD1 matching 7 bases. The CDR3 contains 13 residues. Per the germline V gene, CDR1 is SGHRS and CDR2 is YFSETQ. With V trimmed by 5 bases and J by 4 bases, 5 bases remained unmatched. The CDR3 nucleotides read TGCGCCAGCAGAACGACAGGGATAGAGACCCAGTACTTC. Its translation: CASRTTGIETQYF. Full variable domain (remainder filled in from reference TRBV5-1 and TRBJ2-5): KAGVTQTPRYLIKTRGQQVTLSCSPISGHRSVSWYQQTPGQGLQFLFEYFSETQRNKGNFPGRFSGRQFSNSRSEMNVSTLELGDSALYLCASRTTGIETQYFGPGTRLLVL.

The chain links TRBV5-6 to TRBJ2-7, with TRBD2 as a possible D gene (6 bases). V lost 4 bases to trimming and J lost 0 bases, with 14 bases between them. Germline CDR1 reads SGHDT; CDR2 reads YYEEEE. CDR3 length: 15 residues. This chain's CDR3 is CASSPQLAASYEQYF. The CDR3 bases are TGTGCCAGCAGCCCCCAGTTAGCGGCCTCCTACGAGCAGTACTTC. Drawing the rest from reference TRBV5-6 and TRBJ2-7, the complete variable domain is DAGVTQSPTHLIKTRGQQVTLRCSPKSGHDTVSWYQQALGQGPQFIFQYYEEEERQRGNFPDRFSGHQFPNYSSELNVNALLLGDSALYLCASSPQLAASYEQYFGPGTRLTVT.

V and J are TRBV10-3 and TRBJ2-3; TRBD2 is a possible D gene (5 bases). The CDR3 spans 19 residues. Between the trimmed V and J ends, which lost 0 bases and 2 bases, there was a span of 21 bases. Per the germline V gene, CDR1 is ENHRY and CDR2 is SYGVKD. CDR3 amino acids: CAISESTFLGGRVTDTQYF. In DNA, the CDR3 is TGTGCCATCAGTGAGTCGACCTTTTTGGGCGGGCGGGTCACAGATACGCAGTATTTT.